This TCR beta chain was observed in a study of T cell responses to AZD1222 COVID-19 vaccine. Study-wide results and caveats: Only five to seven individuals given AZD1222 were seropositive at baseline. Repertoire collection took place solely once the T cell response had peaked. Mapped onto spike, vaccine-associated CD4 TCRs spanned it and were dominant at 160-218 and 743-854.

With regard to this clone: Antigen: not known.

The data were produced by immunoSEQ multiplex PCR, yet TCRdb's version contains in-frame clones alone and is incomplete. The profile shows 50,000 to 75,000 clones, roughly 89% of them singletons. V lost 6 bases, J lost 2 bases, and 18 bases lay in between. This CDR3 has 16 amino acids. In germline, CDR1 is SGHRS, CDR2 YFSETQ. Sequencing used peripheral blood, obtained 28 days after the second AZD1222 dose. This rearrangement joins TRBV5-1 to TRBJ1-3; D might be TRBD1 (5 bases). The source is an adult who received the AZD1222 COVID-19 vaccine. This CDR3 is CASTLTGGGTGNTIYF. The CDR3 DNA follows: TGCGCCAGCACTCTTACGGGGGGAGGAACTGGAAACACCATATATTTT.